These T cell receptor beta chains were read from a single sample in a study of blood T cell repertoires in COVID-19. The method was immunoSEQ multiplex PCR; TCRdb's version includes in-frame clones alone and lacks a portion of them. The table records over 200,000 clones, 70% to 90% of them present only once. Specimen: peripheral blood. The source is a woman aged 18 to 35 who had recovered from COVID-19. Both conserved end residues are part of each CDR3. D genes are given only for firm matches. Size tells how often a clone was seen (once, few, many) or the class of an expanded clone, and some rows leave it out.

>TRBV6-2/TRBV6-3|TRBJ1-5|16|TRBD1|.
CASSYPRTGSNQPQHF
TGTGCCAGCAGTTATCCGAGGACAGGGAGCAATCAGCCCCAGCATTTT
>TRBV5-6|TRBJ1-1|13|.|.
CASSLVGPNEAFF
TGTGCCAGCAGCTTGGTGGGGCCCAATGAAGCTTTCTTT
>TRBV5-6|TRBJ1-3|16|TRBD1|once
CASSFFDRGNGNTIYF
TGTGCCAGCAGCTTCTTCGACAGGGGGAACGGAAACACCATATATTTT
>TRBV11-2|TRBJ2-1|15|.|.
CASSFEWGKWGEQFF
TGTGCCAGCAGCTTCGAGTGGGGAAAATGGGGCGAGCAGTTCTTC
>TRBV2|TRBJ2-7|12|.|.
CASSVGDYEQYF
TGTGCCAGCAGTGTGGGAGACTACGAGCAGTACTTC
>TRBV5-1|TRBJ2-3|15|TRBD2|.
CASSWVTSGTDTQYF
TGCGCCAGCAGCTGGGTTACTAGCGGCACAGATACGCAGTATTTT
>TRBV3-1/TRBV3-2|TRBJ1-6|19|TRBD1|.
CASSQGGTGTITYNSPLHF
TGTGCCAGCAGCCAGGGCGGGACAGGGACAATCACCTATAATTCACCCCTCCACTTT
>TRBV28|TRBJ1-3|14|.|.
CASSPRGTGNTIYF
TGTGCCAGCAGTCCTCGCGGAACTGGAAACACCATATATTTT
>TRBV27|TRBJ2-7|12|.|.
CASSRGGKEQYF
TGTGCCAGCAGTCGGGGCGGGAAGGAGCAGTACTTC
>TRBV20-1|TRBJ1-3|11|.|.
CSATSGNTIYF
TGCAGTGCTACGTCTGGAAACACCATATATTTT
>TRBV30|TRBJ2-7|14|TRBD1|.
CASERRDRGYEQYF
TGTGCCTCCGAGCGCCGGGACAGGGGCTACGAGCAGTACTTC
>TRBV5-1|TRBJ2-3|19|TRBD2|.
CASSPSFRTGRAVGDTQYF
TGCGCCAGCAGCCCCTCGTTCCGTACGGGGAGGGCCGTGGGAGATACGCAGTATTTT
>TRBV6-5|TRBJ1-2|13|.|few
CASSYLRGMDGEF
TGTGCCAGCAGTTACCTCCGAGGGATGGATGGGGAGTTC
>TRBV9|TRBJ2-2|16|TRBD2|.
CASSVGDYLDTGELFF
TGTGCCAGCAGCGTAGGGGACTATTTGGACACCGGGGAGCTGTTTTTT
>TRBV18|TRBJ2-7|13|TRBD2|once
CASSRWGGDEQYF
TGTGCCAGCTCACGGTGGGGGGGGGACGAGCAGTACTTC
>TRBV28|TRBJ1-1|11|.|.
CASSLSSEAFF
TGTGCCAGCAGTTTATCTTCTGAAGCTTTCTTT
>TRBV7-2|TRBJ2-7|17|.|once
CASSVLRVGLGTYEQYF
TGTGCCAGCAGCGTACTTAGGGTGGGGCTTGGGACCTACGAGCAGTACTTC
>TRBV15|TRBJ2-3|18|TRBD2|.
CATSRDRVSSGPMFLRYF
TGTGCCACCAGCAGAGATAGGGTCTCTAGCGGGCCGATGTTTTTGCGGTATTTT
>TRBV5-4|TRBJ1-1|14|TRBD1|.
CASSRDRGNTEAFF
TGTGCCAGCAGCAGGGACAGGGGAAACACTGAAGCTTTCTTT
>TRBV4-3|TRBJ2-7|13|.|.
CASSQETIYEQYF
TGCGCCAGCAGCCAAGAGACAATCTACGAGCAGTACTTC
>TRBV25-1|TRBJ1-2|14|TRBD1|.
CASSDNRDSYGYTF
TGTGCCAGCAGTGATAACCGGGACAGCTATGGCTACACCTTC
>TRBV7-9|TRBJ2-3|16|.|.
CASSLVAGSVGDTQYF
TGTGCCAGCAGCTTAGTTGCGGGGTCCGTTGGAGATACGCAGTATTTT
>TRBV2|TRBJ1-1|15|.|.
CASRGPVQGNTEAFF
TGTGCCAGCAGGGGGCCGGTCCAGGGCAACACTGAAGCTTTCTTT
>TRBV7-2|TRBJ2-1|14|.|.
CASSPGGSWVEQFF
TGTGCCAGCAGCCCCGGCGGGTCGTGGGTTGAGCAGTTCTTC
>TRBV30|TRBJ1-5|13|TRBD1|.
CAFGTAKNQPQHF
TGTGCCTTTGGGACAGCTAAGAATCAGCCCCAGCATTTT
>TRBV7-9|TRBJ1-5|14|.|once
CASSLGASNQPQHF
TGTGCCAGCAGCTTAGGAGCAAGCAATCAGCCCCAGCATTTT
>TRBV28|TRBJ1-2|14|.|.
CASTPGGGRYGYTF
TGTGCCAGCACCCCTGGAGGAGGGAGGTATGGCTACACCTTC
>TRBV27|TRBJ2-5|13|.|.
CASSLVGRETQYF
TGTGCCAGCAGTTTAGTGGGGCGAGAGACCCAGTACTTC
>TRBV6-5|TRBJ2-5|14|TRBD1|.
CASSLTGEQETQYF
TGTGCCAGCAGTCTGACAGGGGAGCAAGAGACCCAGTACTTC